What follows is one T cell receptor beta chain and its context. CDR3 length: 12 amino acids. Per germline, CDR1 SGHNT and CDR2 YYREEE (reference sequence). V shed 1 base and J shed 5 bases, with 6 bases lying between them. This entry is derived from a study of blood T cell repertoires in COVID-19. Overall study context: Samples taken during acute and convalescent COVID-19 were collected in the United States, Italy and Spain. PBMCs, B-cell-depleted T cells, or T cells were the source of the cDNA or gDNA that made up the material.

Here immunoSEQ multiplex PCR was the method, and the copy in TCRdb shows in-frame clones only, minus some. There are about 150,000 clones in the sample; 80% to 90% occur only once, and roughly 10% lies in the top ten. The chain couples TRBV5-4 to TRBJ2-5; D is ambiguous. The sequencing input was peripheral blood. This clonotype was obtained from a man aged 60-69 years with active or convalescent COVID-19. CDR3 coding DNA: TGTGCCAGCAGCTTGTTTCCTGAGACCCAGTACTTC. This encodes CASSLFPETQYF.